The TCR beta chain described here comes from a study of cytomegalovirus exposure and HLA in healthy donors. Study conclusions and caveats: Immune exposure information available was restricted to CMV serostatus.

Details on this clone: Antigen specificity is unknown.

In the PCR, 60 Vbeta and 13 Jbeta primers were used. TCRdb's table, derived via immunoSEQ multiplex PCR, lists solely in-frame clones and lacks some. The table lists 150,000 or so clones, more than 70% of them singletons. The CDR3 is 12 amino acids. Germline CDR1 MDHEN, CDR2 SYDVKM. Trimming cost V 7 bases and J 10 bases, with 16 bases left between them. The source is a boy aged 2 to 10 in good health and CMV-seronegative. The chain employs TRBV28 and TRBJ1-1, with no clear D. The sample was PBMCs. The CDR3 nucleotides read TGTGCCAGCAATACGTATCGGTCGGGAGCTTTCTTT. It yields the protein CASNTYRSGAFF.